This TCR beta chain was recovered during a study of T cells in Graves' hyperthyroidism and ophthalmopathy. Study-wide results and caveats: Most expanded thyroid clonotypes above 0.001 recurred in blood. Ophthalmopathy was separated from stable hyperthyroidism by a 13 V-J model.

Amplification yielded TCR beta CDR3 regions, with RNA transcripts as the source. TCR CDR3 regions were first amplified by RT-PCR with HTBI primers. A single record per CDR3 protein comes from TCRdb applying MiXCR to the multiplex PCR reads. The sample includes around 290,000 distinct CDR3 sequences, roughly 13% seen only once; the top ten take roughly 7.7%. The J segment lost 6 bases and the V segment lost 2 bases, leaving 6 bases of the junction unmatched. This CDR3 spans 14 amino acids. CDR1 is MNHEY, CDR2 SVGAGI, per germline. This clonotype was counted many times. Its antigen is as yet unknown. This chain uses TRBV6-5 with TRBJ1-2, with 7 positions matching TRBD1. The TCR was taken from a woman in her 40s with Graves' hyperthyroidism. Sequenced material: blood. CDR3 in amino acids: CASSYGTGADGYTF. For the CDR3, the DNA is TGTGCCAGCAGTTACGGTACAGGGGCGGATGGCTACACCTTC.